This TCR beta chain was captured in a study of cytomegalovirus exposure and HLA in healthy donors. Broader study findings: A later analysis found that most CMV-associated TCR beta chains appeared HLA-restricted. Per a prior analysis, the majority of TCR beta V segments were productive roughly 90% or roughly 30% of the time.

PCR was performed using 60 Vbeta and 13 Jbeta primers. TCRdb's copy holds only in-frame clones and misses some; the assay was immunoSEQ multiplex PCR. Of 90,000 to 120,000 clones listed, 70% to 80% are singletons. This clone showed up just a few times. Its matching antigen is unknown. The CDR3 covers 15 residues. The V gene end was trimmed by 2 bases and the J gene end by 4 bases; junction bases not matched to a gene: 6. CDR1 and CDR2 from the germline V gene are SGHVS and FNYEAQ. The V gene is TRBV7-6, the J gene TRBJ2-5, with 8 bases identical to TRBD2. Sample: PBMCs. The sequence came from a female donor in good health and CMV-seropositive. CDR3 protein: CASSLSGGSGETQYF. The CDR3 nucleotides read TGTGCCAGCAGCTTAAGCGGGGGATCCGGAGAGACCCAGTACTTC.